This TCR beta chain was captured in a study of T-cell reconstitution after alpha-beta-depleted transplantation in children. V shed 0 bases and J 4 bases; nucleotides not matched to a gene: 6. Germline CDR1 and CDR2: SGHRS and YFSETQ. The CDR3 length is 16 residues. TCRbeta library preparation incorporated unique molecular identifiers. Using its own MiXCR run on the PCR reads, TCRdb lists one record per CDR3 protein. The sample includes around 600,000 distinct CDR3 sequences, about 10% of them seen just once. The chain joins TRBV5-1 to TRBJ1-3; 8 bases are shared with TRBD1. This specimen was PBMCs from the stem cell graft donor, taken from the stem cell graft. This clonotype was sampled from a human donor who donated a stem cell graft to a child with acute myeloid leukemia. CDR3: CASSLGTGTTGNTIYF. CDR3 sequence (DNA): TGCGCCAGCAGCTTGGGGACAGGGACCACCGGAAACACCATATATTTT.